The 14 T cell receptor beta chains below were found in one sample sequenced in a study of T cells in women clearing cervical HPV infection. Clones were read by immunoSEQ multiplex PCR, and TCRdb kept only the in-frame ones, dropping some. The listing records 39,000 or so clones. The sequencing input was blood buffy coat. Receptor source: a woman between 18 and 75 years old with a cervical HPV16 infection that either progressed to CIN3+ or cleared (not recorded which).

Details on this clone: The CDR3 goes on 3 residues after the read ends, and that part is filled in from the germline J gene. The gene calls are TRBV18 and TRBJ1-2; TRBD1 matches 7 bases. The CDR3 is 15 amino acids. CDR1 and CDR2 from the germline V gene are KGHSH and LQKENI. CDR3 amino acids: CASSPEMTGKRGYTF. Incomplete CDR3 DNA: TGTGCCAGCTCACCAGAAATGACAGGGAAGAGAGGC.

As concerns this clone: The read ends 3 residues early relative to the CDR3; the germline J gene fills the gap. The chain couples TRBV7-2 to TRBJ1-1, with TRBD1 matching 8 bases. V was clipped by 5 bases and J by 3 bases; unmatched bases: 2. The CDR3 consists of 13 residues. Germline lookup yields CDR1 SGHTA and CDR2 FQGNSA. CDR3 DNA (partial): TGTGCCAGCAGCACACAGGGGGACACTGAA. It yields the protein CASSTQGDTE. The whole CDR3 protein is CASSTQGDTEAFF. Looking up the rest from reference TRBV7-2 and TRBJ1-1 gives the full variable domain: GAGVSQSPSNKVTEKGKDVELRCDPISGHTALYWYRQSLGQGLEFLIYFQGNSAPDKSGLPSDRFSAERTGGSVSTLTIQRTQQEDSAVYLCASSTQGDTEAFFGQGTRLTVV.

Comments on this clone: The read finishes 3 residues shy of the CDR3 end, and the germline J gene is used to complete it. The chain employs TRBV20-1 and TRBJ2-5; D is perhaps TRBD1 (5 bases). Germline V gene data show CDR1 as DFQATT and CDR2 as SNEGSKA (reference sequence). Trimming removed 6 bases at V and 4 bases at J, with 12 bases between. CDR3 length: 12 amino acids. The CDR3 reads CSAPSQGETQYF. Partial CDR3 DNA: TGCAGTGCCCCTTCTCAGGGAGAGACC.

As for this clone: The CDR3 end is not reached by the read, which stops 3 residues before it; the germline J gene fills it in. The gene calls are TRBV11-2 and TRBJ1-3; perhaps TRBD1 as D (5 bases). Looked up from germline, CDR1 is SGHAT and CDR2 is FQNNGV. There are 15 residues in the CDR3. Trimming removed 5 bases at V and 1 base at J, with 12 bases between. CDR3 residues: CASSQDIGSGNTIYF. The CDR3 bases that were read are TGTGCCAGCAGCCAGGACATCGGTTCTGGAAACACC.

Remarks on this clone: The CDR3 end lies 3 residues beyond the end of the read and is filled in from the germline J gene. The V and J genes are TRBV19 and TRBJ2-5, with D uncertain. This CDR3 has 15 residues. Between the trimmed V and J ends, which lost 0 bases and 1 base, there was a span of 9 bases. Germline values: CDR1 LNHDA, CDR2 SQIVND (reference sequence). The sequenced part of the CDR3 DNA is TGTGCCAGTAGTATAGAAGAGACAAGCCAAGAGACC. As protein: CASSIEETSQET. The entire CDR3 sequence reads CASSIEETSQETQYF.

Regarding this clone: A read error may account for a junction end that differs from germline. Read data end 3 residues before the CDR3 end; the end is taken from the germline J gene. V usage is TRBV4-2 and J usage is TRBJ2-7, with TRBD1 identical over 9 bases. The CDR3 runs 17 residues. The germline gives CDR1 LGHNA, CDR2 YNFKEQ. CDR3 DNA (partial): TGCGCCAGCAGCCAAGAGTTTGGAAGGACAGGGGTTATCGAG. Its translation is CASSQEFGRTGVIE. In full, the CDR3 is CASSQEFGRTGVIEQYF.

With regard to this clone: The read finishes 3 residues shy of the CDR3 end, and the germline J gene is used to complete it. The chain has TRBV5-1 and TRBJ2-5; D perhaps matches TRBD1 (6 bases). CDR3 length: 16 residues. Trimming removed 0 bases at V and 5 bases at J, with 17 bases between. The germline V gene has CDR1 SGHRS and CDR2 YFSETQ. The CDR3 DNA, read in part, is TGCGCCAGCAGCTTGGGCCTCGCAGGGGCCCGGGAGACC. It codes for CASSLGLAGARET. The full CDR3 protein is CASSLGLAGARETQYF.

With respect to this clone: The CDR3 end is not reached by the read, which stops 3 residues before it; the germline J gene fills it in. The genes are TRBV29-1 and TRBJ2-1, with a weak D call TRBD1 (5 bases). The germline V gene encodes CDR1 SQVTM and CDR2 ANQGSEA. V shed 7 bases and J shed 4 bases, with 8 bases lying between them. CDR3 size: 11 residues. CDR3 region: CSAGAYNEQFF. The DNA read from the CDR3 is TGCAGCGCTGGGGCTTACAATGAG.

In the case of this clone: The CDR3 extends 3 residues past the end of the read, so its final part is completed from the germline J gene. The gene calls are TRBV2 and TRBJ2-1, with D possibly TRBD1 on 5 matching bases. Trimming took 7 bases from V and 4 from J, leaving 11 bases between them. Germline CDR1 reads SNHLY; CDR2 reads FYNNEI. This CDR3 comprises 13 residues. The CDR3 protein is CASKVGRYNEQFF. The part of the CDR3 DNA that was read is TGTGCCAGCAAGGTGGGGCGATACAATGAG.

As regards this clone: The CDR3 end is not reached by the read, which stops 3 residues before it; the germline J gene fills it in. The chain joins TRBV28 to TRBJ1-2, with 9 bases matching TRBD1. The CDR3 covers 14 residues. Germline loops: CDR1 MDHEN, CDR2 SYDVKM. CDR3 loop: CASSLWDRESGYTF. CDR3 DNA, as far as it was read: TGTGCCAGCAGCCTTTGGGACAGGGAGTCCGGC.

A word on this clone: The read comes to an end 3 residues before the CDR3 does, leaving the germline J gene to fill in the end. The gene calls are TRBV6-1 and TRBJ1-1, with 8 bases identical to TRBD1. CDR3 length equals 16 residues. Looked up from germline, CDR1 is MNHNS and CDR2 is SASEGT. The chain's CDR3 is CASSEGLTGVGRRAFF. The CDR3 DNA, read in part, is TGTGCCAGCAGTGAAGGATTGACAGGGGTCGGAAGACGG.

A remark on this clone: The read gets to within 3 residues of the CDR3 end, and the germline J gene fills in the rest. The rearrangement links TRBV18 to TRBJ2-4; 8 bases agree with TRBD1. This CDR3 is built from 15 residues. Germline V gives CDR1 KGHSH, CDR2 LQKENI. Partial CDR3 DNA: TGTGCCAGCTCACCACCGGGACAGGATCTATCTGGT. It specifies CASSPPGQDLSG. The complete CDR3 protein is CASSPPGQDLSGQYF.

Remarks on this clone: The read ends 3 residues early relative to the CDR3; the germline J gene fills the gap. This sequence joins TRBV10-3 and TRBJ1-3; 8 bases agree with TRBD1. CDR1 is ENHRY and CDR2 is SYGVKD in the germline V gene. The CDR3 is made up of 13 amino acids. The chain's CDR3 is CAIRADRDRPIYF. CDR3 DNA, as far as it was read: TGTGCCATCAGAGCGGACAGGGACCGCCCC.

Of note for this clone: The CDR3 goes on 3 residues after the read ends, and that part is filled in from the germline J gene. The V gene is TRBV20-1, the J gene TRBJ1-1; a possible D gene is TRBD1 (6 bases). Germline loops: CDR1 DFQATT, CDR2 SNEGSKA (reference sequence). The CDR3 is made up of 13 amino acids. The V gene lost 6 bases and the J gene lost 1 base, with 12 bases spanning the gap. The sequenced CDR3 bases are TGCAGTGCCCCCCCACAGGGGAACACTGAA. Translating it yields CSAPPQGNTE. The whole CDR3 region reads CSAPPQGNTEAFF.